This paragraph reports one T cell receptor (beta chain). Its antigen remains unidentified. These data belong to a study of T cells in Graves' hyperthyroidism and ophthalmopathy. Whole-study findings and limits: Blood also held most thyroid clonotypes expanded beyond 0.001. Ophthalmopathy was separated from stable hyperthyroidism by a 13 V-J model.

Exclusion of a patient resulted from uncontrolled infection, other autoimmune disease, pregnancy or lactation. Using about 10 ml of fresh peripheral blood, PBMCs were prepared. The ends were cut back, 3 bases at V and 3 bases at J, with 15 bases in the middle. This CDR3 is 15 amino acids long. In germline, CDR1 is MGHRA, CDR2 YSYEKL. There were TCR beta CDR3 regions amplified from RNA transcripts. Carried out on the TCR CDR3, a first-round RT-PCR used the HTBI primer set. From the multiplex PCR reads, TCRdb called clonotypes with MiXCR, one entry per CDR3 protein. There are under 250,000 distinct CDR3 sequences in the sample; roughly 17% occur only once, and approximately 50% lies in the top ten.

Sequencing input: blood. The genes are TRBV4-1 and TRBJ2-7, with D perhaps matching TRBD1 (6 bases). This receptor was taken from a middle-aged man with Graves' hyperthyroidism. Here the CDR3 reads CASSQGAYANYEQYF. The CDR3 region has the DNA TGCGCCAGCAGCCAGGGGGCCTACGCCAACTACGAGCAGTACTTC.